The present T cell receptor beta chain was sequenced within a study of cytomegalovirus exposure and HLA in healthy donors. A multiplex PCR was run with 60 Vbeta primers and 13 Jbeta primers. Data came from immunoSEQ multiplex PCR; TCRdb stores just in-frame clones and leaves some out. The data show some 150,000 clones, roughly 80% seen once. This clone has a single count. The antigen is unknown. Study-level findings and limits: A missense DCLRE1C variant was associated with V- and J-gene trimming of TCR beta chains in a later analysis, and an independent cohort replicated the association. The likely explanation for a cluster of highly shared sequence variants was sequencing artifact.

Trimming stripped 5 bases from V and 2 bases from J, with 4 bases between. CDR1 is SGHAT, CDR2 FQNNGV, per germline. The CDR3 sequence is 11 residues long. The J gene is TRBJ2-7, the V gene TRBV11-2, with D hard to call. Sequenced material: PBMCs. The clonotype originates from a woman aged 18-29 years in good health and CMV-seropositive. CDR3 in DNA: TGTGCCAGCAGCGAGACCTACGAGCAGTACTTC. This gives the protein CASSETYEQYF.